Listed below are T cell receptor beta chains from one sample, sequenced in a study of blood T cell repertoires in COVID-19. This table comes from immunoSEQ multiplex PCR, and its TCRdb copy is limited to in-frame clones, with some not included. The sample contains 45,000 to 60,000 clones, 82% of which appear only once. The sequenced material came from peripheral blood. These receptors were taken from a human donor with acute or convalescent COVID-19. The donor label of this sample is uncertain. Each CDR3 is given with its conserved first and last residue. A D gene is named only where the DNA matches it firmly. The size field is filled for only some rows; it gives once, few, many or a size class.

V,D,J,size,CDR3,DNA
TRBV6-2/TRBV6-3,-,TRBJ1-6,once,CASSSKGGRDSPLHF,TGTGCCAGCAGTTCTAAAGGGGGAAGGGATTCACCCCTCCACTTT
TRBV5-7,-,TRBJ1-4,-,CASSHSPNREGNEKLFF,TGTGCCAGCAGCCATTCCCCTAACAGGGAGGGTAATGAAAAACTGTTTTTT
TRBV5-6,-,TRBJ2-7,-,CASRKQGGTYEQYF,TGTGCCAGCCGGAAGCAAGGAGGAACCTACGAGCAGTACTTC
TRBV3-1/TRBV3-2,-,TRBJ1-2,-,CASSQRGLGGYGYTF,TGTGCCAGCAGCCAAAGAGGCCTCGGGGGCTATGGCTACACCTTC
TRBV24-1,-,TRBJ2-7,once,CATSDPRGRAHEQYF,TGTGCCACCAGTGATCCCAGGGGCAGGGCACACGAGCAGTACTTC
TRBV7-2,TRBD1,TRBJ1-2,-,CASSPRPGQGLGYTF,TGTGCCAGCAGCCCCCGTCCGGGACAGGGCCTTGGCTACACCTTC
TRBV7-9,-,TRBJ1-2,-,CASSPPENYGYTF,TGTGCCAGCAGCCCCCCCGAGAACTATGGCTACACCTTC
TRBV5-4,TRBD2,TRBJ2-3,-,CASSRTSGSLTDTQYF,TGTGCCAGCAGCCGGACTAGCGGGAGCCTCACAGATACGCAGTATTTT
TRBV24-1,-,TRBJ1-1,-,CATSDPTGGDTEAFF,TGTGCCACCAGTGATCCCACAGGAGGGGACACTGAAGCTTTCTTT
TRBV2,-,TRBJ2-5,-,CASSLNNVETQYF,TGTGCCAGCAGTCTCAACAATGTAGAGACCCAGTACTTC
TRBV7-9,-,TRBJ1-4,-,CASSPGGVGEKLFF,TGTGCCAGCAGCCCCGGGGGTGTCGGGGAAAAACTGTTTTTT
TRBV3-1/TRBV3-2,-,TRBJ1-4,-,CASSQLINEKLFF,TGTGCCAGCAGCCAACTAATTAATGAAAAACTGTTTTTT
TRBV3-1/TRBV3-2,-,TRBJ1-3,-,CASSQGRLATGNTIYF,TGTGCCAGCAGCCAAGGGCGATTAGCGACTGGAAACACCATATATTTT
TRBV7-3,TRBD1,TRBJ1-2,-,CASSPTGGNYGYTF,TGTGCCAGCAGCCCTACAGGGGGTAACTATGGCTACACCTTC
TRBV24-1,-,TRBJ1-1,-,CATRGSPNTEAFF,TGTGCCACCCGCGGCAGCCCGAACACTGAAGCTTTCTTT
TRBV18,-,TRBJ1-1,-,CASSPPGGVAEAFF,TGTGCCAGCTCACCGCCCGGCGGGGTGGCCGAAGCTTTCTTT
TRBV10-3,-,TRBJ2-2,-,CAISDSRGTGELFF,TGTGCCATCAGTGATAGTAGGGGAACCGGGGAGCTGTTTTTT
TRBV6-5,-,TRBJ1-1,-,CASSPDSMPSEAFF,TGTGCCAGCAGCCCCGACAGCATGCCCAGTGAAGCTTTCTTT
TRBV10-3,TRBD1,TRBJ1-1,-,CAISRDREAEAFF,TGTGCCATCAGCCGGGACAGGGAGGCTGAAGCTTTCTTT
TRBV5-4,-,TRBJ1-1,-,CASSFRGEAFF,TGTGCCAGCAGCTTCAGGGGAGAAGCTTTCTTT
TRBV30,TRBD1,TRBJ1-2,-,CAWKRGQGRSGYTF,TGTGCCTGGAAAAGGGGACAGGGTAGGTCGGGCTACACCTTC
TRBV7-2,TRBD1,TRBJ1-4,-,CASSSDNRGEKLFF,TGTGCCAGCAGCTCAGATAACAGGGGCGAAAAACTGTTTTTT
TRBV29-1,TRBD1,TRBJ2-7,few,CSVEIPGQVFDEQYF,TGCAGCGTTGAAATCCCGGGACAGGTTTTCGACGAGCAGTACTTC
TRBV7-2,-,TRBJ1-2,-,CASSLDGRGSGYGYTF,TGTGCCAGCAGCTTAGATGGTAGGGGGTCGGGCTATGGCTACACCTTC
TRBV5-1,TRBD1,TRBJ1-2,-,CASSSRQGGGYTF,TGCGCCAGCAGCTCACGACAGGGTGGCGGCTACACCTTC
TRBV5-6,-,TRBJ1-1,-,CASTFTNTEAFF,TGTGCCAGTACTTTCACGAACACTGAAGCTTTCTTT
TRBV7-2,TRBD1,TRBJ1-1,-,CASSLLGDRKEAFF,TGTGCCAGCAGCTTATTAGGGGACAGGAAGGAAGCTTTCTTT
TRBV7-3,TRBD2,TRBJ2-3,once,CASSSSGLAGVSDTQYF,TGTGCCAGCAGCTCATCGGGACTAGCGGGAGTATCAGATACGCAGTATTTT
TRBV4-1,-,TRBJ2-7,-,CASSQGDTYEQYF,TGCGCCAGCAGCCAAGGTGACACGTACGAGCAGTACTTC